The present T cell receptor beta chain was sequenced within a study of T-cell reconstitution after alpha-beta-depleted transplantation in children. Preparing the TCRbeta library involved the use of unique molecular identifiers. From the PCR reads, TCRdb called clonotypes with MiXCR, one entry per CDR3 protein. This sample has about 92,000 distinct CDR3 sequences; 12% occur once, and the top ten carry more than 11%. CDR1 MNHGY and CDR2 SAAAGT come from the germline V gene. V was pared by 2 bases and J by 2 bases, with 9 bases between. CDR3 length: 15 residues. J is TRBJ2-2 and V is TRBV6-8; D is unresolved. This receptor was obtained from a human donor who donated a stem cell graft to a child with inherited bone marrow failure. Sequencing used PBMCs from the stem cell graft donor, obtained from the stem cell graft. In nucleotides, the CDR3 is TGTGCCAGCAGTTACCCTTCGGTTAACACCGGGGAGCTGTTTTTT. It translates to CASSYPSVNTGELFF.